This TCR beta chain was captured by sequencing in a study of T cell repertoires in cytomegalovirus infection. Across the study: Public TCR beta signatures marked donors with CMV infection and the matching HLA. Study observations and caveats: The study found HLA-C-restricted CMV-specific TCR beta clonotypes dominating the ex vivo response. Identification of carriers of CMV plus the relevant HLA was achieved through cumulative public TCR beta family frequency.

Comments on this clonotype: Its antigen is unknown.

The CDR3 runs to 16 residues. Germline CDR1 is LNHNV and CDR2 is YYDKDF (reference sequence). V shed 1 base and J 1 base; nucleotides not matched to a gene: 3. TCRdb reprocessed the reads with MiXCR, giving one entry per CDR3 protein. The data contain about 220,000 distinct CDR3 sequences, roughly 34% of them singletons. Source: CD8+ T cells from cultured PBMCs, taken from culture after CMV antigen stimulation. The chain has TRBV15 and TRBJ2-3; 9 nucleotides line up with TRBD2. This receptor was obtained from a human donor in good health (CMV status not recorded). Some clones in this sample may be carry-over from other donors' samples. The CDR3 reads CATSRGASGGTDTQYF. The DNA of the CDR3 is TGTGCCACCAGCAGAGGGGCTAGCGGGGGCACAGATACGCAGTATTTT.